The rows below give T cell receptor beta chains drawn from one sample of a study of cytomegalovirus exposure and HLA in healthy donors. TCRdb's copy holds only in-frame clones and misses some; the assay was immunoSEQ multiplex PCR. Of some 120,000 clones in the sample, around 75% were seen once. Sequenced material: PBMCs. The origin of the receptors is a woman between 45 and 60 years old in good health and CMV-seronegative. The CDR3 runs from the conserved cysteine through the conserved F or W. Each record gives: D gene, J gene, V gene, clone size, CDR3 DNA, CDR3 protein. The D gene is left open where the match is weak. Rows may omit the clone size; those that give it use once, few, many or a size class.

d_gene: -
j_gene: TRBJ1-1
v_gene: TRBV2
abundance: -
CDR3nt: TGTGCCAGCAGTGTCTCTACGCGGAACACTGAAGCTTTCTTT
CDR3aa: CASSVSTRNTEAFF

d_gene: TRBD2
j_gene: TRBJ2-2
v_gene: TRBV29-1
abundance: -
CDR3nt: TGCAGCGTTGCGGGGCTAGCGGGAGTTACCGGGGAGCTGTTTTTT
CDR3aa: CSVAGLAGVTGELFF

d_gene: -
j_gene: TRBJ1-1
v_gene: TRBV7-9
abundance: -
CDR3nt: TGTGCCAGCAGCCAACAGGGAGAGGTCACTGAAGCTTTCTTT
CDR3aa: CASSQQGEVTEAFF

d_gene: TRBD2
j_gene: TRBJ2-2
v_gene: TRBV11-2
abundance: once
CDR3nt: TGTGCCAGCAGCTTCGGGACTAGCGGGACCGGGGAGCTGTTTTTT
CDR3aa: CASSFGTSGTGELFF

d_gene: -
j_gene: TRBJ2-7
v_gene: TRBV27
abundance: -
CDR3nt: TGTGCCAGCAGTTTCCCCGGCGGGTACGAGCAGTACTTC
CDR3aa: CASSFPGGYEQYF

d_gene: -
j_gene: TRBJ2-1
v_gene: TRBV21-1
abundance: -
CDR3nt: TGTGCCAGCAGGGAGGGGTTCTACAATGAGCAGTTCTTC
CDR3aa: CASREGFYNEQFF

d_gene: TRBD2
j_gene: TRBJ2-5
v_gene: TRBV7-2
abundance: -
CDR3nt: TGTGCCAGCAGCCGAGGTCTGGCGGGAGGAGGGGAGCAGTACTTC
CDR3aa: CASSRGLAGGGEQYF

d_gene: -
j_gene: TRBJ1-3
v_gene: TRBV13
abundance: few
CDR3nt: TGTGCCAGCAGCTCACACGACAACTCTGGAAACACCATATATTTT
CDR3aa: CASSSHDNSGNTIYF

d_gene: TRBD1
j_gene: TRBJ2-7
v_gene: TRBV28
abundance: -
CDR3nt: TGTGCCAGCAGTCTCAGACCGGGACAGGGAAAACAAGAGCAGTACTTC
CDR3aa: CASSLRPGQGKQEQYF

d_gene: -
j_gene: TRBJ1-1
v_gene: TRBV4-2
abundance: -
CDR3nt: TGTGCCAGCAGCCGAGGGGGGGGAACTGAAGCTTTCTTT
CDR3aa: CASSRGGGTEAFF

d_gene: TRBD1
j_gene: TRBJ2-5
v_gene: TRBV28
abundance: -
CDR3nt: TGTGCCAGCAATGAACAGGGGGCGCAGGAGACCCAGTACTTC
CDR3aa: CASNEQGAQETQYF

d_gene: TRBD1
j_gene: TRBJ1-2
v_gene: TRBV28
abundance: -
CDR3nt: TGTGCCAGCAGTTTTAGGGACAGGGGTTCGGATGGCTACACCTTC
CDR3aa: CASSFRDRGSDGYTF

d_gene: TRBD2
j_gene: TRBJ2-1
v_gene: TRBV2
abundance: -
CDR3nt: TGTGCCAGCAGTGAAGCGAAGGGCTCCAGCGGGAGGGCCTTCTTC
CDR3aa: CASSEAKGSSGRAFF

d_gene: -
j_gene: TRBJ2-5
v_gene: TRBV27
abundance: few
CDR3nt: TGTGCCAGCAGCGGTTCGGACCGGGGGACCCAGTACTTC
CDR3aa: CASSGSDRGTQYF

d_gene: -
j_gene: TRBJ1-3
v_gene: TRBV2
abundance: few
CDR3nt: TGTGCCAGCAGTACAGACGCCAGCTCTGGAAACACCATATATTTT
CDR3aa: CASSTDASSGNTIYF

d_gene: -
j_gene: TRBJ2-2
v_gene: TRBV18
abundance: once
CDR3nt: TGTGCCAGCTCACCCGAGACAGGTCTACGCTTCACCGGGGAGCTGTTTTTT
CDR3aa: CASSPETGLRFTGELFF

d_gene: TRBD1
j_gene: TRBJ1-1
v_gene: TRBV29-1
abundance: -
CDR3nt: TGCAGCGGGGGCCGACAGGGGAACACTGAAGCTTTCTTT
CDR3aa: CSGGRQGNTEAFF

d_gene: -
j_gene: TRBJ1-4
v_gene: TRBV7-9
abundance: -
CDR3nt: TGTGCCAGCAGCTCTTACAGCGGGAATGAAAAACTGTTTTTT
CDR3aa: CASSSYSGNEKLFF

d_gene: -
j_gene: TRBJ2-2
v_gene: TRBV11-3
abundance: -
CDR3nt: TGTGCCAGCAGCTTGTCTCGACTAGGAGCGGTGAACACCGGGGAGCTGTTTTTT
CDR3aa: CASSLSRLGAVNTGELFF

d_gene: TRBD2
j_gene: TRBJ2-7
v_gene: TRBV10-1
abundance: once
CDR3nt: TGCGCCAGCAGTGGACTAGCGGGAGTCGTAGGGCAGTACTTC
CDR3aa: CASSGLAGVVGQYF

d_gene: -
j_gene: TRBJ1-5
v_gene: TRBV6-1
abundance: -
CDR3nt: TGTGCCAGCAGTTCCCCGACAGGTTGGAATCAGCCCCAGCATTTT
CDR3aa: CASSSPTGWNQPQHF

d_gene: -
j_gene: TRBJ2-7
v_gene: TRBV4-3
abundance: -
CDR3nt: TGCGCCAGCAGCCGGGGGGAGAGCTCCTACGAGCAGTACTTC
CDR3aa: CASSRGESSYEQYF

d_gene: TRBD2
j_gene: TRBJ2-7
v_gene: TRBV30
abundance: -
CDR3nt: TGTGCCAGCGGGAGAAACCACGAGCAGTACTTC
CDR3aa: CASGRNHEQYF

d_gene: -
j_gene: TRBJ1-1
v_gene: TRBV5-6
abundance: -
CDR3nt: TGTGCCAGCAGCTTGTTCTCAAGCATTCCCAACACTGAAGCTTTCTTT
CDR3aa: CASSLFSSIPNTEAFF